What follows describes a single TCR beta chain. The antigen is unknown. This CDR3 has 13 residues. The V gene's germline CDR1 is LNHDA and CDR2 SQIVND (reference sequence). The V end was cut by 4 bases, the J end by 5 bases, with 9 bases between. From the reads, TCRdb called clonotypes with MiXCR, one entry per CDR3 protein. The sample lists roughly 230,000 distinct CDR3 sequences, about 15% occurring once. This entry is derived from a study of T cell repertoires in cytomegalovirus infection. Turning to the study itself: Public TCR beta signatures were indicative of both CMV infection and a matching HLA type.

The study, taken as a whole, reports: The cumulative frequency of public TCR beta families distinguished individuals who carried CMV together with the relevant HLA. Dominating the ex vivo response were TCR beta clonotypes that were CMV-specific and HLA-C-restricted.

Sequenced sample: CD8+ T cells from PBMCs. This receptor was obtained from a human donor in good health (CMV status not recorded). Some clones in this sample may be carry-over from other donors' samples. This chain uses TRBV19 with TRBJ1-5; tentative D call: TRBD1 (5 bases). CDR3 in amino acids: CASSNGGDQPQHF. The DNA for the CDR3 is TGTGCCAGTAGTAACGGGGGGGATCAGCCCCAGCATTTT.